A selection of T cell receptor beta chains follows, all from one sample in a study of CD8+ T cells in alopecia areata. Libraries were prepared by immunoSEQ multiplex PCR; TCRdb keeps only in-frame clonotypes and omits some of them. The sample includes about 180,000 clones, approximately 55% of them seen just once. The input for sequencing was CD8+ T cells sorted from blood, taken at week 24, from a patient treated with tofacitinib. The receptors shown here come from a human donor with alopecia areata. Each CDR3 is given without its conserved first and last residue. Clone size is not always given. Where it is, it says once, few, many or a class for expanded clones.

J gene,V gene,clone size,CDR3 protein
TRBJ2-3,TRBV27,.,ASSTGWGTDTQY
TRBJ1-2,TRBV10-2,.,ASSERGTYGYT
TRBJ2-2,TRBV7-8,.,ASSTWGDTGELF
TRBJ2-1,TRBV7-9,.,ASSSISGGAQF
TRBJ2-1,TRBV12-5,.,ASGLSGEQF
TRBJ2-4,TRBV15,.,ATSRAAEGPNIQY
TRBJ2-2,TRBV6-5,.,ASSYSATGELF
TRBJ2-1,TRBV2,.,ASSEGGQGAYEQF
TRBJ2-7,TRBV7-2,once,ASRYRQRPMSRAQY
TRBJ2-5,TRBV29-1,.,SVDPGGEKTQY
TRBJ1-2,TRBV29-1,.,SVRDLGGPRDGYT
TRBJ1-1,TRBV27,few,ASSFGRVTEAF
TRBJ2-1,TRBV5-1,.,ASSLEGAGMPYNEQF
TRBJ1-2,TRBV30,few,AWSPTGAGYT
TRBJ1-6,TRBV27,.,ASSQGASSPPH
TRBJ1-2,TRBV27,few,ASRVGHGYGYT
TRBJ2-3,TRBV27,.,ASSSSGWDTQY
TRBJ2-3,TRBV19,.,ASSIGEDTQY
TRBJ1-5,TRBV2,few,ASSEGDDNQPQH
TRBJ2-1,TRBV29-1,.,AQGGWDNEQF
TRBJ1-2,TRBV23-1,.,ASSQSNSYGYT
TRBJ1-2,TRBV29-1,.,SSRGQGDSYT
TRBJ1-2,TRBV29-1,.,SVDYGYT
TRBJ1-1,TRBV5-1,.,ANSQGDLNTEAF
TRBJ2-1,TRBV29-1,.,SVGGNEQF
TRBJ2-1,TRBV11-3,few,ASRSTSGGGDEQF
TRBJ1-1,TRBV25-1,.,ASSEAAEAF
TRBJ2-6,TRBV13,.,ASNAGTLSGANVLT
TRBJ2-1,TRBV11-3,many,ASSSQGLGSYNEQF
TRBJ2-5,TRBV4-1,.,ASSQDVGPQETQY
TRBJ1-1,TRBV7-9,.,ASSLVSPGTEAF
TRBJ2-1,TRBV19,few,ASSIQTSGGAENEQF
TRBJ2-7,TRBV29-1,.,SVVWTGHYEQY
TRBJ1-2,TRBV29-1,.,SVDAQGMYGYT
TRBJ1-1,TRBV10-2,.,ASGRKNTEAF
TRBJ2-7,TRBV15,.,ATSSGTGGFEQY
TRBJ2-1,TRBV4-3,.,ASSQESRTGFHNEQF
TRBJ1-5,TRBV27,few,ASSFEGQPQH
TRBJ2-7,TRBV6-5,.,ASSSTLAATYEQY
TRBJ1-1,TRBV7-8,.,ASSPEVGQPYEAF
TRBJ1-5,TRBV30,.,AWSAGTGNNQPQH
TRBJ1-1,TRBV15,few,ATKGGGYFEAF
TRBJ2-2,TRBV5-1,.,ASSLVPAYTGELF
TRBJ2-3,TRBV5-6,few,ASSLAERGGTDTQY
TRBJ2-7,TRBV28,.,ASLSTGGSGEQY
TRBJ2-5,TRBV30,.,AWSTSWETQY